The next 17 T cell receptor beta chains were all read from a single sample in a study of cytomegalovirus exposure and HLA in healthy donors. Use of 60 Vbeta and 13 Jbeta primers characterized the PCR. Only in-frame clones appear in the TCRdb table, and some are missing; sequencing was by immunoSEQ multiplex PCR. The table has about 130,000 clones, 70% to 80% seen once. Sequenced sample: PBMCs. These TCRs come from a man aged 25-45 years in good health and CMV-seronegative.

J is TRBJ2-5 and V is TRBV5-5; D is perhaps TRBD2 (7 bases). The CDR3 loop spans 15 amino acids. V gave up 3 bases and J gave up 6 bases, with 18 bases separating them. Germline V gives CDR1 SGHKS, CDR2 YYEKEE (reference sequence). The CDR3: CASSSGGGGGKTQYF. In nucleotides, the CDR3 is TGTGCCAGCAGCTCAGGCGGGGGAGGGGGGAAGACCCAGTACTTC. Full variable domain (rest looked up from reference TRBV5-5 and TRBJ2-5): DAGVTQSPTHLIKTRGQQVTLRCSPISGHKSVSWYQQVLGQGPQFIFQYYEKEERGRGNFPDRFSARQFPNYSSELNVNALLLGDSALYLCASSSGGGGGKTQYFGPGTRLLVL.

The chain carries TRBV2 and TRBJ1-5; D remains ambiguous. V was pared by 6 bases and J by 0 bases, with 9 bases between. Germline CDR1 is SNHLY and CDR2 is FYNNEI. The CDR3 runs 14 residues. The chain's CDR3 is CASRSTNSNQPQHF. The CDR3 DNA reads TGTGCCAGCAGATCCACAAATAGCAATCAGCCCCAGCATTTT.

The chain is built from TRBV5-4 and TRBJ2-6; 7 bases agree with TRBD1. Per the germline V gene, CDR1 is SGHNT and CDR2 is YYREEE (reference sequence). V was pared by 2 bases and J by 3 bases, with 8 bases of the junction left unmatched. The CDR3 length is 17 residues. CDR3: CASSFGTVAHGANVLTF. Here the CDR3 DNA reads TGTGCCAGCAGCTTCGGGACAGTCGCACATGGGGCCAACGTCCTGACTTTC.

The chain carries TRBV11-1 and TRBJ2-7, with 7 bases aligning to TRBD1. Germline V CDR1 and CDR2: SGHAT, FQDESV (reference sequence). The CDR3 length is 12 residues. The J segment lost 7 bases and the V segment lost 6 bases, leaving 6 bases of the junction unmatched. The CDR3 region is CASSSTGWEQYF. The CDR3 bases are TGTGCCAGCAGTTCGACAGGGTGGGAGCAGTACTTC.

Of note for this clone: The sample has other DNA sequences that encode this CDR3 too. CDR3: CASRTGGGEQYF. The CDR3 bases are TGTGCCAGCAGGACAGGGGGCGGCGAGCAGTACTTC. V usage is TRBV27 and J usage is TRBJ2-7; TRBD1 matches at 10 bases. CDR1 MNHEY and CDR2 SMNVEV come from the germline V gene (reference sequence). The V gene end was trimmed by 6 bases and the J gene end by 6 bases; junction bases not matched to a gene: 2. The CDR3 contains 12 residues.

V and J are TRBV28 and TRBJ2-7; a possible D gene is TRBD2 (6 bases). V lost 3 bases and J 3 bases, leaving 12 bases between the germline ends. In germline, CDR1 is MDHEN, CDR2 SYDVKM. The CDR3 is made up of 14 amino acids. For the CDR3, the DNA is TGTGCCAGCAGTTTTGCGGGGCAAATCTACGAGCAGTACTTC. Translating gives CASSFAGQIYEQYF.

A few counts support this clone. The gene calls are TRBV10-3 and TRBJ1-1; the D gene is possibly TRBD1 (5 bases). There are 13 residues in the CDR3. The germline V gene has CDR1 ENHRY and CDR2 SYGVKD. Deletions cut 4 bases from V and 1 base from J, with 7 bases between. CDR3 sequence reads: CAISGQRNTEAFF. The DNA for the CDR3 is TGTGCCATCAGTGGACAGAGGAACACTGAAGCTTTCTTT.

The chain couples TRBV28 to TRBJ2-3, with TRBD2 matching 9 bases. The germline CDR1 and CDR2 sequences are MDHEN and SYDVKM. V lost 1 base to trimming and J lost 2 bases; unmatched junction nucleotides: 7. This CDR3 region has 17 residues. CDR3: CASSLSREGLFTDTQYF. DNA for the CDR3: TGTGCCAGCAGTTTATCGCGGGAGGGCCTGTTCACAGATACGCAGTATTTT.

J is TRBJ2-3 and V is TRBV5-4; 12 positions match TRBD2. Germline trimming cut 3 bases from V and 5 bases from J; bases unmatched to any gene: 10. CDR1 is SGHNT and CDR2 is YYREEE in the germline V gene (reference sequence). The CDR3 sequence is 17 residues long. In nucleotides, the CDR3 is TGTGCCAGCAGCTCCTCCCTTCTAGCGGGAGGGTTAGATACGCAGTATTTT. Translation gives CASSSSLLAGGLDTQYF.

The rearrangement links TRBV30 to TRBJ2-6; possibly TRBD1 for D (5 bases). The V end was cut by 4 bases, the J end by 6 bases, with 10 bases between. The CDR3 is made up of 13 amino acids. Germline-derived CDR1 and CDR2 are GTSNPN and SVGIG (reference sequence). Here the CDR3 reads CAWTGPEANVLTF. The CDR3, as DNA: TGTGCCTGGACAGGGCCCGAGGCCAACGTCCTGACTTTC.

The rearrangement links TRBV9 to TRBJ2-7; 8 positions agree with TRBD2. Germline V lookup: CDR1 SGDLS, CDR2 YYNGEE. After removal of 0 bases from V and 2 bases from J, the junction contained 16 bases not matched to a gene. The CDR3 runs to 19 residues. In DNA, the CDR3 is TGTGCCAGCAGCGTAGCTGGGCCGGGACTAGTTTTTCCAACCTACGAGCAGTACTTC. As protein: CASSVAGPGLVFPTYEQYF.

The chain links TRBV11-2 to TRBJ2-7; D is perhaps TRBD2 (6 bases). Deletions cut 1 base from V and 5 bases from J, with 9 bases between. This CDR3 comprises 13 residues. Germline-derived CDR1 and CDR2 are SGHAT and FQNNGV. The CDR3 DNA sequence: TGTGCCAGCAGCTTAGCTAGCGCCCACGAGCAGTACTTC. Translation gives CASSLASAHEQYF.

The chain recombines TRBV19 with TRBJ1-2; 12 bases match TRBD1. Trimming took 8 bases from V and 7 from J; bases not matched to a gene: 8. CDR1 is LNHDA, CDR2 SQIVND, per germline (reference sequence). This CDR3 spans 14 amino acids. As DNA, the CDR3 is TGTGCCAGTGGAACGGGACAGGGGGCGCGTGGCTACACCTTC. Translated: CASGTGQGARGYTF.

This chain links TRBV10-3 with TRBJ2-4; D might be TRBD1 (5 bases). CDR1 and CDR2 from the germline V gene are ENHRY and SYGVKD. Trimming removed 4 bases at V and 0 bases at J, with 10 bases between. CDR3 size: 15 residues. The CDR3 sequence is CAISGGMLAKNIQYF. CDR3 DNA sequence: TGTGCCATCAGTGGGGGCATGCTAGCCAAAAACATTCAGTACTTC.

The V gene is TRBV27, the J gene TRBJ2-1; TRBD2 agrees at 12 bases. The junction had 6 bases not matched to a gene; V was cut back by 8 bases and J by 7 bases. The CDR3 runs 14 residues. Germline V gene lookup returns CDR1 MNHEY and CDR2 SMNVEV (reference sequence). CDR3 protein: CASSPSGRDNEQFF. The CDR3 bases are TGTGCCAGCTCTCCTAGCGGGAGGGATAATGAGCAGTTCTTC.

The J gene is TRBJ2-7, the V gene TRBV11-2; 11 bases line up with TRBD2. This CDR3 is built from 17 residues. The germline gives CDR1 SGHAT, CDR2 FQNNGV. V lost 5 bases and J lost 5; bases outside the gene matches: 14. CDR3 region: CASSTPVIAGGRDEQYF. In DNA form, the CDR3 reads TGTGCCAGCAGCACCCCCGTGATAGCGGGAGGGCGTGACGAGCAGTACTTC. The variable domain in full, completed from reference TRBV11-2 and TRBJ2-7, reads EAGVAQSPRYKIIEKRQSVAFWCNPISGHATLYWYQQILGQGPKLLIQFQNNGVVDDSQLPKDRFSAERLKGVDSTLKIQPAKLEDSAVYLCASSTPVIAGGRDEQYFGPGTRLTVT.

The chain uses TRBV6-5 and TRBJ1-4; no clear D. The CDR3 consists of 14 residues. V was shortened by 7 bases and J by 4 bases, with 13 bases between the two germline ends. Germline loops: CDR1 MNHEY, CDR2 SVGAGI. CDR3 residues: CASTLQLYNEKLFF. The CDR3 DNA reads TGTGCCAGCACTCTCCAACTTTATAATGAAAAACTGTTTTTT.